In its sample, the clone carrying this TCR beta chain was seen a few times. Its matching antigen is unknown. The sample comes from a study of beta chain features in type 1 diabetes. Findings of the study overall: Significant though moderate, a shortening of TCRB CDR3s appeared in all four CD4+ subsets of Type 1 diabetes patients.

Investigators reverse transcribed all isolated RNA, so they sequenced expressed TCRB transcripts. Clones were read by immunoSEQ multiplex PCR, and TCRdb kept only the in-frame ones, dropping some. The table lists around 240,000 clones, approximately 16% of them singletons. The TCR comes from a man aged 25 to 40 with type 1 diabetes. What was sequenced was naive CD4+ T cells from blood.

The CDR3 DNA reads as TGTGCCAGCAGCTTTGGACGAAGGGACATCTACGAGCAGTACTTC. This codes for CASSFGRRDIYEQYF. This chain joins TRBV5-7 and TRBJ2-7, with D possibly being TRBD1 (6 bases). TRBV5-7 is identified as an open reading frame with a role that is uncertain. Trimming removed 2 bases from V and 3 bases from J, with 15 bases in between. This CDR3 region has 15 residues.